This T cell receptor beta chain was profiled in a study of response to subunit inactivated influenza vaccine. This CDR3 comprises 13 residues. The ends were cut back, 2 bases at V and 11 bases at J, with 18 bases in the middle. Looked up from germline, CDR1 is GTSNPN and CDR2 is SVGIG (reference sequence). This clonotype appeared many times. TCRdb re-called the RT-PCR reads with MiXCR, one entry per CDR3 protein. The sample holds roughly 180,000 distinct CDR3 sequences; approximately 9.2% are singletons and the top ten take 11%. The material was non-naive T cells sorted from PBMCs, obtained on the day of vaccination. The V call is TRBV30, the J call TRBJ1-1; D may be TRBD1 (6 bases). The clonotype comes from a man aged 50 to 59 who received an inactivated influenza vaccine. The CDR3 nucleotides read TGTGCCTGGAGTTCAGGGGTGTCGGTTCAGGCTTTCTTT. It is translated as CAWSSGVSVQAFF.